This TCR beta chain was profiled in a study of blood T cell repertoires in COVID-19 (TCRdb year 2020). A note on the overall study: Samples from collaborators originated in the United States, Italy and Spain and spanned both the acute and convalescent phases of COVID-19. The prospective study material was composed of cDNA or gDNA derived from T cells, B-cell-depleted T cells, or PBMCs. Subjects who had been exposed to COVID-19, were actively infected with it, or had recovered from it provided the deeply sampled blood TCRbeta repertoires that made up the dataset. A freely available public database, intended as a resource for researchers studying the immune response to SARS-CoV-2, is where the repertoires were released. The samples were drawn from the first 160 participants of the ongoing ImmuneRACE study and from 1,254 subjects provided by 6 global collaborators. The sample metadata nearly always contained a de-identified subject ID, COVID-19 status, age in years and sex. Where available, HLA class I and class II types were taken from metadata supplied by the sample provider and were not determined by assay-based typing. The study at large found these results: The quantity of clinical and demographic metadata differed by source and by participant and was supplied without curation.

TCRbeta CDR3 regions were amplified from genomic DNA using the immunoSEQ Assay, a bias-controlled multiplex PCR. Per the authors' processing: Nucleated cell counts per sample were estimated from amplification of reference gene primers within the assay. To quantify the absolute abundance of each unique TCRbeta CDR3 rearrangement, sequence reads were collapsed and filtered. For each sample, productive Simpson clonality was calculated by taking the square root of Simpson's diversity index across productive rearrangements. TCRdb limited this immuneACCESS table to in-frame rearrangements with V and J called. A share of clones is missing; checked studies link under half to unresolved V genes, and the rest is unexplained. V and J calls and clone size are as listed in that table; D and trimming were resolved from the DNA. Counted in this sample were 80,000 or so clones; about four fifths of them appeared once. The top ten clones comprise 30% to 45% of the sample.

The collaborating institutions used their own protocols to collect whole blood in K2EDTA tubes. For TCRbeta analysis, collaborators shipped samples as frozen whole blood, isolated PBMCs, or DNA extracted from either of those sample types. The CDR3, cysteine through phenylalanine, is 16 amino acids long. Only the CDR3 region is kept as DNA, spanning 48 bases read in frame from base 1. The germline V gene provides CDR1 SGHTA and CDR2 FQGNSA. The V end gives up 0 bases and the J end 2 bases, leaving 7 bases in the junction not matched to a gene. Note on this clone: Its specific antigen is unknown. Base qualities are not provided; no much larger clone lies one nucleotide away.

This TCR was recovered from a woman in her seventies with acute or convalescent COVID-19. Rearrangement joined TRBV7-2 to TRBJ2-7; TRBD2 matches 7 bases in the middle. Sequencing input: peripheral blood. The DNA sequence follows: TGTGCCAGCAGCTTAGCGGGAGGGTCCAACCCCTACGAGCAGTACTTC. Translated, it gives CASSLAGGSNPYEQYF. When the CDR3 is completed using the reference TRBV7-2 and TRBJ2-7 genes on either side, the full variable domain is GAGVSQSPSNKVTEKGKDVELRCDPISGHTALYWYRQSLGQGLEFLIYFQGNSAPDKSGLPSDRFSAERTGGSVSTLTIQRTQQEDSAVYLCASSLAGGSNPYEQYFGPGTRLTVT.